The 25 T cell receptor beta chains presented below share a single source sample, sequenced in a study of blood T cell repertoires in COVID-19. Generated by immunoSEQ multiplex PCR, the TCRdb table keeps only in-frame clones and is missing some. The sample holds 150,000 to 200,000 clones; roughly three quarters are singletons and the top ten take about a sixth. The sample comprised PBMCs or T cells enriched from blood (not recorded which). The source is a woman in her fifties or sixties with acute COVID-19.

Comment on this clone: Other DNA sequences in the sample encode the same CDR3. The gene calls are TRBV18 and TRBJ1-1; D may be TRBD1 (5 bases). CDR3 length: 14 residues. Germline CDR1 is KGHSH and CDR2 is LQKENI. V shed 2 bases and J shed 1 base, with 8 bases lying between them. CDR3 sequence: CASSPDRKNTEAFF. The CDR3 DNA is TGTGCCAGCTCACCAGACAGAAAGAACACTGAAGCTTTCTTT.

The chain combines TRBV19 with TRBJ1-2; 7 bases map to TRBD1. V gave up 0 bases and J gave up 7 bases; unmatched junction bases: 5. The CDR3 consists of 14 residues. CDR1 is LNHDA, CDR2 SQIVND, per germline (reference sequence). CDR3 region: CASSIDPDRSGYTF. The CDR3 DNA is TGTGCCAGTAGTATAGATCCGGACAGGAGTGGCTACACCTTC.

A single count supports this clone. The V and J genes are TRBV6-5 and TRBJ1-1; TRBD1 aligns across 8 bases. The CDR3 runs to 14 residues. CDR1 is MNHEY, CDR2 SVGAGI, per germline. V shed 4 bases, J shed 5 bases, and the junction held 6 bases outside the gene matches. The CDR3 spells CASSSGGAWTEAFF. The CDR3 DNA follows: TGTGCCAGCAGTTCAGGGGGCGCTTGGACTGAAGCTTTCTTT.

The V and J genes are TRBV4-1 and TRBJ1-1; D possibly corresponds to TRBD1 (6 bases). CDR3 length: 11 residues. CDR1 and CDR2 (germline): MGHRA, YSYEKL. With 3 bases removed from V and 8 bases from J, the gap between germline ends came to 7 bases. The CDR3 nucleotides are TGCGCCAGCAGCCATACAGGGGAAGCTTTCTTT. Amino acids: CASSHTGEAFF.

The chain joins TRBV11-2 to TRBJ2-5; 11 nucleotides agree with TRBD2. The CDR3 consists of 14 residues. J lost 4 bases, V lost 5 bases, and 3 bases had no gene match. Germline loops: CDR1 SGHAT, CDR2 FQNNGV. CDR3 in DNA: TGTGCCAGCAGCCTAGCGGGGGGAGGAGAGACCCAGTACTTC. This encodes CASSLAGGGETQYF.

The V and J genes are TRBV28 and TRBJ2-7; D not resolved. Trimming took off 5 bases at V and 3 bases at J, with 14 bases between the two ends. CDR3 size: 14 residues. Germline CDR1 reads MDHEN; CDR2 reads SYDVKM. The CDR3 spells CASSTTWRYYEQYV. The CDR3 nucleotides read TGTGCCAGCAGTACCACCTGGCGGTACTACGAGCAGTACGTC.

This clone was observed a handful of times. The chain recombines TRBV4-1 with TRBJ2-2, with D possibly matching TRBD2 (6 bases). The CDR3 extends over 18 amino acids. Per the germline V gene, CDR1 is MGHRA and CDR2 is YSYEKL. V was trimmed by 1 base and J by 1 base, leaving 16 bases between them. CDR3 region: CASSQAGVGAGNTGELFF. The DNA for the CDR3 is TGCGCCAGCAGCCAAGCGGGAGTAGGAGCGGGGAACACCGGGGAGCTGTTTTTT.

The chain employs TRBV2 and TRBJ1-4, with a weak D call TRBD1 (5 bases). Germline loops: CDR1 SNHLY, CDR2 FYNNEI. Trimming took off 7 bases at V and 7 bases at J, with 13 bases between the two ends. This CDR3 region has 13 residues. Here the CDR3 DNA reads TGTGCCAGCACAGGGTTAGAAGGTGAAAAACTGTTTTTT. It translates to CASTGLEGEKLFF.

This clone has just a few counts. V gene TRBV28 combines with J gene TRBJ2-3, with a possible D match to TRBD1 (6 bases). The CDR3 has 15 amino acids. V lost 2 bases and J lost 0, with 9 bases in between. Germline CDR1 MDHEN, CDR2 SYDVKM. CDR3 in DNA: TGTGCCAGCAGTTTAAAGGGGGATAGCACAGATACGCAGTATTTT. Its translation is CASSLKGDSTDTQYF. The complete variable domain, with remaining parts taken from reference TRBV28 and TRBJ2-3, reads DVKVTQSSRYLVKRTGEKVFLECVQDMDHENMFWYRQDPGLGLRLIYFSYDVKMKEKGDIPEGYSVSREKKERFSLILESASTNQTSMYLCASSLKGDSTDTQYFGPGTRLTVL.

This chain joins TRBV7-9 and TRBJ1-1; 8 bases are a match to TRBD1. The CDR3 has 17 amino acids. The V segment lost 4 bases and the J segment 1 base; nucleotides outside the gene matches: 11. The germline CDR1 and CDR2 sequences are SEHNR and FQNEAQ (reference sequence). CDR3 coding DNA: TGTGCCAGCAGCTCCAAGGGGACAGGAGGAACGAACACTGAAGCTTTCTTT. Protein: CASSSKGTGGTNTEAFF.

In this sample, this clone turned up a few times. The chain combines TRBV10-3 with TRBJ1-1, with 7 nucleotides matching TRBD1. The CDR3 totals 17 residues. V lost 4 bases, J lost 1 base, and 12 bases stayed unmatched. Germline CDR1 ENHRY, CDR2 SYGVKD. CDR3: CAISATLNTGENTEAFF. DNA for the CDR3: TGTGCCATCAGTGCAACCCTCAACACAGGGGAGAACACTGAAGCTTTCTTT.

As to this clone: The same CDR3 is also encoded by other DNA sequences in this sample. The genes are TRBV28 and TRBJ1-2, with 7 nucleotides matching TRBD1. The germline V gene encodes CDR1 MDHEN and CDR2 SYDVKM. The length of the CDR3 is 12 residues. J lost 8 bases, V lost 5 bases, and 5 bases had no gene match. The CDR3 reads CASSPDRDGYTF. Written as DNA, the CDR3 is TGTGCCAGCAGTCCTGACAGGGACGGCTACACCTTC.

The CDR3 bases are TGCGCCAGCAGCCAAGATTTGTGGGAGTATCTACACAATGAGCAGTTCTTC. It yields the protein CASSQDLWEYLHNEQFF. The chain couples TRBV4-3 to TRBJ2-1, with D perhaps TRBD2 (5 bases). Deletions cut 0 bases from V and 5 bases from J, with 17 bases between. Germline V gene lookup returns CDR1 LGHNA and CDR2 YSLEER. The CDR3 has 17 residues.

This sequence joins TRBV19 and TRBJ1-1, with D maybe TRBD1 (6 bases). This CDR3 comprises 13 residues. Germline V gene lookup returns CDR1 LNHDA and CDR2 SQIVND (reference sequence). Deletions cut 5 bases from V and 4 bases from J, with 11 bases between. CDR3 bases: TGTGCCAGTAGTCGGGGGGGGCGCACTGAAGCTTTCTTT. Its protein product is CASSRGGRTEAFF.

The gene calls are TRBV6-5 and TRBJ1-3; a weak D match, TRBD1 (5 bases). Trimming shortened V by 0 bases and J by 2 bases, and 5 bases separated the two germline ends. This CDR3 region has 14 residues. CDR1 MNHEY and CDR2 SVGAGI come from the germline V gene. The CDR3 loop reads CASSYSRAGNTIYF. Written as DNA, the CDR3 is TGTGCCAGCAGTTACTCCAGGGCTGGAAACACCATATATTTT.

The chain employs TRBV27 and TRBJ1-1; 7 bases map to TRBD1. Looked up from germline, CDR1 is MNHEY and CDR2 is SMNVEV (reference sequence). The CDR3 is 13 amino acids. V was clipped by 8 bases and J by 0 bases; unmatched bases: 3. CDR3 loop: CASWGTVNTEAFF. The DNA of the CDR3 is TGTGCCAGCTGGGGGACAGTGAACACTGAAGCTTTCTTT.

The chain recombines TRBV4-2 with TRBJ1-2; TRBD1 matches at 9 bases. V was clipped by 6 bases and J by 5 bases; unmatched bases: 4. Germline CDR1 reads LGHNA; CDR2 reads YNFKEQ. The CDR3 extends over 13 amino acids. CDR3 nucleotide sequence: TGTGCCAGCAGGACAGGGGGAATGTATGGCTACACCTTC. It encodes CASRTGGMYGYTF.

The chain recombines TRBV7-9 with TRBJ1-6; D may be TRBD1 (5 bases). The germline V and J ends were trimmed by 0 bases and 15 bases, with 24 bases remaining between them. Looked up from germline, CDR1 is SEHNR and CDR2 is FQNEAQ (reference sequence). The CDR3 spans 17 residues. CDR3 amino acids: CASSLARAGPDSIILHF. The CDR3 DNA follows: TGTGCCAGCAGCTTAGCTCGAGCAGGGCCTGATAGTATTATCCTCCACTTT.

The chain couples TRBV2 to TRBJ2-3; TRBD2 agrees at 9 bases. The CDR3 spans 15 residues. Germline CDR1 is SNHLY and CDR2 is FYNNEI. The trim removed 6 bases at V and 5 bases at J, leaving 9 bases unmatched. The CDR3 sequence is CASRQSSGAGDTQYF. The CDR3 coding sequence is TGTGCCAGCAGACAGTCTAGCGGGGCGGGAGATACGCAGTATTTT. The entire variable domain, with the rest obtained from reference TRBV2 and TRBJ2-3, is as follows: EPEVTQTPSHQVTQMGQEVILRCVPISNHLYFYWYRQILGQKVEFLVSFYNNEISEKSEIFDDQFSVERPDGSNFTLKIRSTKLEDSAMYFCASRQSSGAGDTQYFGPGTRLTVL.

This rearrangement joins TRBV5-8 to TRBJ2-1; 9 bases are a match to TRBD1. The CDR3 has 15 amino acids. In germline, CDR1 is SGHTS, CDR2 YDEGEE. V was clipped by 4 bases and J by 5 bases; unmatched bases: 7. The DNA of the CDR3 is TGTGCCAGCAGCCGGGCCGGGACAGGGAACAATGAGCAGTTCTTC. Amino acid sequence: CASSRAGTGNNEQFF.

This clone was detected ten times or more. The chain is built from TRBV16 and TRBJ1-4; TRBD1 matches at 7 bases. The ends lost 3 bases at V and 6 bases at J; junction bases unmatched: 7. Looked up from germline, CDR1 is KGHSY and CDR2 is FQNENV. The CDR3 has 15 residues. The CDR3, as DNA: TGTGCCAGCAGCCATCAGAGGGACAGTTATGAAAAACTGTTTTTT. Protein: CASSHQRDSYEKLFF.

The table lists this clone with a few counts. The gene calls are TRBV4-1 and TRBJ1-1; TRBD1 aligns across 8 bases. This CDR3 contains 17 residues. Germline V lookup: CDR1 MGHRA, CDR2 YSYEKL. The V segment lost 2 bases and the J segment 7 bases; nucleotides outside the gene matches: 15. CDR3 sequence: CASSQTPSGTGEYEAFF. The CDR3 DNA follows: TGCGCCAGCAGCCAAACTCCTTCCGGGACAGGAGAGTATGAAGCTTTCTTT.

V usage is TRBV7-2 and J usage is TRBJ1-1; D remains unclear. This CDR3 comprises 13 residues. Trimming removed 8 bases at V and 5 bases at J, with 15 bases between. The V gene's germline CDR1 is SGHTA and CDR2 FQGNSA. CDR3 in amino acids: CASATHARTEAFF. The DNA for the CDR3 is TGTGCCAGCGCCACCCATGCCAGGACTGAAGCTTTCTTT. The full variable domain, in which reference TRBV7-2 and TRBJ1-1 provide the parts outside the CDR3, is GAGVSQSPSNKVTEKGKDVELRCDPISGHTALYWYRQSLGQGLEFLIYFQGNSAPDKSGLPSDRFSAERTGGSVSTLTIQRTQQEDSAVYLCASATHARTEAFFGQGTRLTVV.

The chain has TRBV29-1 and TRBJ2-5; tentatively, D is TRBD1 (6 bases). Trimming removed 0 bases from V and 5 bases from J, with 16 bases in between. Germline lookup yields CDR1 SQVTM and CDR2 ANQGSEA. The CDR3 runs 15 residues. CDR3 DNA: TGCAGCGTTGAAGAGTTGGGCAGGGGTGGGGAGACCCAGTACTTC. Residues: CSVEELGRGGETQYF.

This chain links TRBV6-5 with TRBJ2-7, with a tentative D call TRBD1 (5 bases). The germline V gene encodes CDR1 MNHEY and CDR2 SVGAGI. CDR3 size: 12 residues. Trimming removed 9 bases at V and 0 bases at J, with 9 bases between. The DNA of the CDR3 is TGTGCCAGTAGACAGAGCTCCTACGAGCAGTACGTC. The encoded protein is CASRQSSYEQYV.